The next 30 T cell receptor beta chains were all read from a single sample in a study of prognosis after radiotherapy for stage I lung cancer (dated by TCRdb to the early 2020s). The reads were generated on an Illumina HiSeq 3000. Two rounds of multiplex PCR were performed to amplify the TCR beta CDR3 region from genomic DNA. The first PCR round used primers specific to each TRBV and TRBJ gene, with sequences filed in Chinese patent CN105087789A. Using fastp trimming at Q25 and MiXCR clonotype assembly, TCRdb reanalyzed the public sequencing data and kept in-frame beta chains. Rows are combined by CDR3 protein, so each entry shows the most common genes and DNA. Recorded for this sample are roughly 25,000 distinct CDR3 sequences; 35% to 55% of them occurred a single time. The ten largest clones capture approximately 15% of the sample. Material: PBMCs, obtained before or after stereotactic body radiation therapy (not recorded which). The receptors come from a donor over 45 with non-small cell lung cancer.

About this clonotype: A far larger clone is just one base off, so this is likely a read error. The chain carries TRBV6-9 and TRBJ2-6; a weak D match, TRBD2 (5 bases). Germline V gives CDR1 MNHGY, CDR2 SVAAGI. This CDR3 is 15 amino acids long. CDR3: CASSYRGPGSNVLTF. CDR3 in DNA: TGTGCCAGCAGTTACAGAGGGCCTGGGTCCAACGTCCTGACTTTC.

This clonotype was seen ten or more times. This chain connects TRBV20-1 to TRBJ2-1; TRBD2 matches at 13 bases. This CDR3 region has 15 residues. V shed 5 bases and J 5 bases; nucleotides not matched to a gene: 6. Looked up from germline, CDR1 is DFQATT and CDR2 is SNEGSKA (reference sequence). In DNA, the CDR3 is TGCAGTGCTTGGACTAGCGGGAGATCCAACAATGAGCAGTTCTTC. Translated: CSAWTSGRSNNEQFF.

This clonotype has only a few counts. Being one base from a much bigger clone, this may be a read error. V and J are TRBV7-6 and TRBJ2-3; possibly TRBD2 for D (5 bases). The CDR3 is 14 amino acids. Trimming took off 2 bases at V and 3 bases at J, with 9 bases between the two ends. Germline CDR1 SGHVS, CDR2 FNYEAQ. CDR3 in amino acids: CASSLSSGTDTQYF. The CDR3 DNA reads TGTGCCAGCAGCTTATCGTCGGGGACAGATACGCAGTATTTT.

The chain joins TRBV18 to TRBJ2-7, with D possibly being TRBD2 (5 bases). The length of the CDR3 is 15 residues. The germline V gene encodes CDR1 KGHSH and CDR2 LQKENI. V was clipped by 2 bases and J by 4 bases, with 15 bases between them. Written as DNA, the CDR3 is TGTGCCAGCTCACCAGGAGGCAGCCTCGGGTACGAGCAGTACTTC. The encoded protein is CASSPGGSLGYEQYF.

This clonotype was recorded at least ten times. CDR3 in amino acids: CSARRATKYEQYF. The CDR3, as DNA: TGCAGTGCTAGGAGGGCTACCAAATACGAGCAGTACTTC. The chain employs TRBV20-1 and TRBJ2-7; tentatively, D is TRBD2 (5 bases). V lost 3 bases and J 4 bases, leaving 13 bases between the germline ends. This CDR3 is 13 amino acids long. From germline, CDR1 is DFQATT and CDR2 SNEGSKA (reference sequence).

V gene TRBV7-2 combines with J gene TRBJ2-1; 12 bases agree with TRBD2. Near its end, the DNA agrees better with TRBJ2-5, so the J call may be wrong. The CDR3 spans 14 residues. Looked up from germline, CDR1 is SGHTA and CDR2 is FQGNSA. The CDR3 DNA is TGTGCCAGCGGATCTAGCGGGAGGGTTGAGACCCAGTACTTC. It is translated as CASGSSGRVETQYF.

A remark on this clonotype: This probably arose from a read error, given a far larger clone one base away. This chain uses TRBV12-3 or TRBV12-4 with TRBJ2-2; D remains ambiguous. CDR3 length: 13 residues. V lost 7 bases to trimming and J lost 5 bases, with 11 bases between them. This CDR3 is CASIEVQTGELFF. CDR3 nucleotide sequence: TGTGCCAGCATTGAAGTACAGACCGGGGAGCTGTTTTTT.

This clonotype was observed at least ten times. This chain links TRBV18 with TRBJ2-1, with 7 positions matching TRBD2. The V gene's germline CDR1 is KGHSH and CDR2 LQKENI. V lost 2 bases to trimming and J lost 13 bases; unmatched junction nucleotides: 5. The CDR3 runs to 12 residues. CDR3 nucleotides: TGTGCCAGCTCACCATGGGAGGGGCCCCAGTTCTTC. As protein: CASSPWEGPQFF.

The chain carries TRBV9 and TRBJ2-2; D ambiguous. Trimming pared 6 bases from V and 0 bases from J, leaving 15 bases between. The CDR3 has 16 residues. Germline V gene lookup returns CDR1 SGDLS and CDR2 YYNGEE. CDR3 in DNA: TGTGCCAGCATCGTGCCCCCGGATCCGAACACCGGGGAGCTGTTTTTT. This gives the protein CASIVPPDPNTGELFF.

CDR3 DNA sequence: TGTGCCAGCGACAAGATACAGGGTAACTATGGCTACACCTTC. This translates into CASDKIQGNYGYTF. This chain links TRBV9 with TRBJ1-2; tentatively, D is TRBD1 (6 bases). Trimming removed 7 bases from V and 1 base from J, with 14 bases in between. The CDR3 loop spans 14 amino acids. From germline, CDR1 is SGDLS and CDR2 YYNGEE.

In the case of this clonotype: Given a far larger clone just one base away, this is likely a sequencing read error. The CDR3 here is CASITLREGTEAFF. The CDR3 region has the DNA TGTGCCAGCATTACTCTAAGGGAAGGGACTGAAGCTTTCTTT. The chain employs TRBV6-2 or TRBV6-3 and TRBJ1-1; D not certain. With 7 bases removed from V and 5 bases from J, the gap between germline ends came to 17 bases. This CDR3 region has 14 residues. Germline values: CDR1 MNHEY, CDR2 SVGEGT.

A few counts support this clonotype. This may be a read error, as it is one base from a much larger clone. V gene TRBV9 combines with J gene TRBJ1-1; perhaps TRBD1 as D (6 bases). Looked up from germline, CDR1 is SGDLS and CDR2 is YYNGEE. The V and J ends lost 4 bases and 4 bases respectively, with 17 bases between them. The CDR3 extends over 15 amino acids. The CDR3 sequence: CASSRGGGHGTEAFF. The CDR3 coding sequence is TGTGCCAGCAGCAGAGGAGGGGGGCATGGCACTGAAGCTTTCTTT.

This clonotype was seen ten or more times. J is TRBJ2-5 and V is TRBV4-3, with D possibly TRBD2 on 5 matching bases. In germline, CDR1 is LGHNA, CDR2 YSLEER. Trimming cost V 6 bases and J 3 bases, with 11 bases left between them. The CDR3 totals 13 residues. CDR3 loop: CASRGLGEETQYF. CDR3 nucleotide sequence: TGCGCCAGCAGGGGCTTGGGAGAAGAGACCCAGTACTTC.

This clonotype was seen ten or more times. Germline and junction disagree at one end, which may indicate a read error. This chain uses TRBV24-1 with TRBJ1-5; D is uncertain. The CDR3 length is 16 residues. Germline V lookup: CDR1 KGHDR, CDR2 SFDVKD. The CDR3 DNA reads TGTACCACCAGTGATTCGGCAGGTACACTCGATCAGCCCCAGCATTTT. Translated, it gives CTTSDSAGTLDQPQHF.

This clonotype was observed many times. CDR3 coding DNA: TGTGCCACCAGTGATCTGGCGGCTGGCACAGATACGCAGTATTTT. Residues: CATSDLAAGTDTQYF. The chain carries TRBV24-1 and TRBJ2-3; D gene uncertain. V was clipped by 3 bases and J by 1 base, with 10 bases between them. Germline assignment: CDR1 KGHDR and CDR2 SFDVKD. CDR3 length: 15 amino acids.

As regards this clonotype: This probably arose from a read error, given a far larger clone one base away. V and J are TRBV6-4 and TRBJ1-2; the match to TRBD1 covers 7 bases. The CDR3 contains 14 residues. Germline CDR1 MRHNA, CDR2 SNTAGT. The CDR3 DNA sequence: TGTGCCAGCAGTTACTCGCTTCAGGGGGTTTGCTACACCTTC. This encodes CASSYSLQGVCYTF.

Comments on this clonotype: The junction departs from the called germline gene at one end, perhaps through a read error. The chain employs TRBV5-1 and TRBJ1-5, with D hard to call. This CDR3 contains 15 residues. Germline CDR1 SGHRS, CDR2 YFSETQ. DNA of the CDR3: TGCGCCAGCAGGCCCCAAATTGCCCCCAATCAGCCCCAAAATTTT. Translated, it gives CASRPQIAPNQPQNF.

Notes on this clonotype: A read error likely explains this, since a far larger clone differs by one base. The CDR3 loop reads CASTLWWTKYEQYF. Written as DNA, the CDR3 is TGTGCCAGCACTCTTTGGTGGACTAAGTACGAGCAGTACTTC. The chain joins TRBV6-8 to TRBJ2-7; TRBD2 is a possible D gene (6 bases). The CDR3 covers 14 residues. The germline V and J ends were trimmed by 7 bases and 4 bases, with 17 bases remaining between them. Germline assignment: CDR1 MNHGY and CDR2 SAAAGT.

By frequency in the sample, this clonotype is medium-sized (0.01 to 0.1%). This CDR3 reads CASTTRTGGKNTEAFF. CDR3 sequence (DNA): TGTGCCAGCACCACCCGAACGGGCGGAAAGAACACTGAAGCTTTCTTT. This chain links TRBV6-1 with TRBJ1-1, with unresolved D. The CDR3 length is 16 residues. Germline assignment: CDR1 MNHNS and CDR2 SASEGT. V lost 7 bases and J lost 1, with 19 bases in between.

This clonotype was picked up many times. The chain employs TRBV10-2 and TRBJ1-6; 7 bases align to TRBD1. V shed 0 bases, J shed 10 bases, and the junction held 6 bases outside the gene matches. Germline CDR1 is WSHSY and CDR2 is SAAADI. CDR3 length: 15 residues. The CDR3 DNA reads TGCGCCAGCAGTGAGTCAGCAGGGGGTCGGTCACCCCTCCACTTT. Translation: CASSESAGGRSPLHF.

This clonotype was seen ten or more times. The chain recombines TRBV7-2 with TRBJ2-1, with unresolved D. CDR1 SGHTA and CDR2 FQGNSA come from the germline V gene. V was trimmed by 5 bases and J by 1 base, leaving 12 bases between them. The CDR3 sequence is 15 residues long. CDR3 in amino acids: CASSVDQLSYNEQFF. CDR3 nucleotide sequence: TGTGCCAGCAGCGTGGACCAGCTTTCCTACAATGAGCAGTTCTTC.

This clonotype was observed at least ten times. Since a much larger clone is just one base distant, this may be a read error. This chain connects TRBV6-1 to TRBJ2-1; TRBD2 matches at 10 bases. CDR3 size: 14 residues. Germline V lookup: CDR1 MNHNS, CDR2 SASEGT. The CDR3 loop is CASRPSGGYNGQFF. CDR3 sequence (DNA): TGTGCCAGCAGGCCTAGCGGGGGTTACAATGGGCAGTTCTTC.

The V and J genes are TRBV6-1 and TRBJ2-3; unclear D gene. This CDR3 has 13 amino acids. The V end was cut by 6 bases, the J end by 6 bases, with 13 bases between. Looked up from germline, CDR1 is MNHNS and CDR2 is SASEGT. CDR3 in DNA: TGTGCCAGCAGCCGTACCATAGGGGATACGCAGTATTTT. This codes for CASSRTIGDTQYF.

As for this clonotype: The likely explanation is a read error, given a far larger clone one base away. The chain recombines TRBV6-4 with TRBJ2-7; no definite D call. This CDR3 has 13 residues. Germline loops: CDR1 MRHNA, CDR2 SNTAGT. CDR3 sequence (DNA): TGTGCCAGCAGTGACCACAGCTCCTACGATCAGTACTTC. Amino acid sequence: CASSDHSSYDQYF.

Regarding this clonotype: A far bigger clonotype differs at one base, so this is likely a read error. This rearrangement joins TRBV27 to TRBJ2-1; 7 bases line up with TRBD2. This CDR3 has 15 residues. Trimming cost V 9 bases and J 2 bases; bases outside gene matches: 10. CDR1 is MNHEY, CDR2 SMNVEV, per germline (reference sequence). CDR3 protein: CARTTSGGTYNEQFF. The CDR3, as DNA: TGTGCCAGAACCACTTCGGGGGGAACCTACAATGAGCAGTTCTTC.

As to this clonotype: A far larger clone lies a single base away; this is likely a read error. This chain links TRBV6-6 with TRBJ1-6, with D perhaps TRBD1 (5 bases). In germline, CDR1 is MNHNY, CDR2 SVGAGI (reference sequence). V was cut by 8 bases and J by 10 bases, with 15 bases left in between. This CDR3 comprises 13 residues. CDR3 in amino acids: CASVGGSRSPLHF. CDR3 coding DNA: TGTGCCAGCGTTGGGGGGAGCAGATCACCCCTCCACTTT.

Judged by abundance, this clonotype is medium-sized. V usage is TRBV20-1 and J usage is TRBJ1-1; D call uncertain. The germline V and J ends were trimmed by 2 bases and 0 bases, with 13 bases remaining between them. This CDR3 contains 15 residues. Germline CDR1 and CDR2: DFQATT and SNEGSKA (reference sequence). The CDR3 spells CSARRFSNMNTEAFF. The CDR3 bases are TGCAGTGCTAGAAGGTTTTCGAATATGAACACTGAAGCTTTCTTT.

The table lists this clonotype with a count of one. The J gene is TRBJ1-2, the V gene TRBV16; TRBD1 is a possible D gene (5 bases). The CDR3 extends over 12 amino acids. V was pared by 2 bases and J by 4 bases, with 5 bases between. Per germline, CDR1 KGHSY and CDR2 FQNENV. The CDR3 bases are TGTGCCAGCAGCCAAGACAGCTATGGCTACACCTTC. Encoded protein: CASSQDSYGYTF. Full variable domain (outside the CDR3, taken from reference TRBV16 and TRBJ1-2): GEEVAQTPKHLVRGEGQKAKLYCAPIKGHSYVFWYQQVLKNEFKFLISFQNENVFDETGMPKERFSAKCLPNSPCSLEIQATKLEDSAVYFCASSQDSYGYTFGSGTRLTVV.

This clonotype qualifies as medium-sized (0.01 to 0.1%). The J gene is TRBJ1-3, the V gene TRBV11-2, with 9 bases fitting TRBD1. The CDR3 is made up of 15 amino acids. V trimming: 5 bases; J trimming: 2 bases; junction bases outside the gene matches: 4. CDR1 and CDR2 from the germline V gene are SGHAT and FQNNGV. The CDR3 region is CASSPNRGPGNTIYF. CDR3 sequence (DNA): TGTGCCAGCAGCCCAAACAGGGGGCCTGGAAACACCATATATTTT.

In regard to this clonotype: Sequence at one end of the junction differs from germline and may be a read error. J is TRBJ2-7 and V is TRBV3-1; D is ambiguous. Germline V gene sequence: CDR1 LGHDT, CDR2 YNNKEL (reference sequence). CDR3 length: 13 residues. The CDR3 DNA sequence: TGTGCCGGCAGTCTAGACTTCTACTACGAGCAGTACTTC. Its protein product is CAGSLDFYYEQYF.